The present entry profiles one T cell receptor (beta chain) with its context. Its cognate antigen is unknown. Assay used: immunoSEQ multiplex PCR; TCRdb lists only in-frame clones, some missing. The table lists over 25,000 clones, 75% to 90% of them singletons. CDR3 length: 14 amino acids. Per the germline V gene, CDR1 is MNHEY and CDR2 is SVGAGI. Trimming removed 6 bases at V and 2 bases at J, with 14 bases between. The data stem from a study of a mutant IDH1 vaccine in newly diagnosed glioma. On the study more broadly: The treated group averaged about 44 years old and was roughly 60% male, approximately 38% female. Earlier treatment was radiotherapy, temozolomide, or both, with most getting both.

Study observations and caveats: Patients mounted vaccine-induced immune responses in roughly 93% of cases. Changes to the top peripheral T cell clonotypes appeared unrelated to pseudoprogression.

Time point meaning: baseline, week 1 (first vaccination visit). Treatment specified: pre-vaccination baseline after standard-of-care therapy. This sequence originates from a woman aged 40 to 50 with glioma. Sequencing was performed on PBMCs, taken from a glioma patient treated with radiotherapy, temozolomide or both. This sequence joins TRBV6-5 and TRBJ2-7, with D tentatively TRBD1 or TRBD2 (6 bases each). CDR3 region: CASRRDTTTYEQYF. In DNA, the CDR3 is TGTGCCAGCAGGCGGGACACCACAACCTACGAGCAGTACTTC.